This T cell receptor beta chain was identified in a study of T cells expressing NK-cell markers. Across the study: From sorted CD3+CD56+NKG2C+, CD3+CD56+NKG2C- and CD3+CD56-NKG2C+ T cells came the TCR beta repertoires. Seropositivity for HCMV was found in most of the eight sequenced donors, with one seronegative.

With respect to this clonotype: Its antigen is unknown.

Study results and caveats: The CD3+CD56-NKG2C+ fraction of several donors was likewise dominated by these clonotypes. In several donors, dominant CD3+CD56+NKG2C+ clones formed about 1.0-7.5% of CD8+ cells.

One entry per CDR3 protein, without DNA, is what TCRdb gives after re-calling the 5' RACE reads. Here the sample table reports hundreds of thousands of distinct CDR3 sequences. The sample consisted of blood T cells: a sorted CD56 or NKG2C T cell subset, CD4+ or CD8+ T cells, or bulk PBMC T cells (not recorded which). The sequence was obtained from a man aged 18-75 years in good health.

The CDR3 loop is CASLGGAGTGELFF. The chain is built from TRBV6-1 and TRBJ2-2; TCRdb outputs TRBD1, but without DNA this stays unchecked. This CDR3 has 14 residues. Per germline, CDR1 MNHNS and CDR2 SASEGT.